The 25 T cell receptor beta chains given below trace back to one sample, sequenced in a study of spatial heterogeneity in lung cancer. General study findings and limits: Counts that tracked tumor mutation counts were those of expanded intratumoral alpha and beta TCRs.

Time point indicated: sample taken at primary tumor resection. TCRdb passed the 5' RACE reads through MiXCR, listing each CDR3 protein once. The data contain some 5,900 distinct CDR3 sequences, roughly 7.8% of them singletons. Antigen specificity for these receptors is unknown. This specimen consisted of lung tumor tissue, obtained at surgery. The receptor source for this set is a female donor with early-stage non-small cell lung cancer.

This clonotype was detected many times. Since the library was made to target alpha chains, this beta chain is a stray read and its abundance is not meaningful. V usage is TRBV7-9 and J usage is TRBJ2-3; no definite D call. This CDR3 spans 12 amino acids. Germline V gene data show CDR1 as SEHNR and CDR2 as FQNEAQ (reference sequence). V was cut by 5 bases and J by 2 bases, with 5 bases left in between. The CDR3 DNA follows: TGTGCCAGCAGCCCATACACAGATACGCAGTATTTT. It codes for CASSPYTDTQYF.

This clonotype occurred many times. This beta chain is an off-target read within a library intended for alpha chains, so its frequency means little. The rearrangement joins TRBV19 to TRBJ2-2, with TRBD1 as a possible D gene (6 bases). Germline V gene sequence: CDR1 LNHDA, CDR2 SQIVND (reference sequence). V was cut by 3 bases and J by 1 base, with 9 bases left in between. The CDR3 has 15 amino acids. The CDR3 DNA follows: TGTGCCAGTAGTATCTCGACAGGGAACACCGGGGAGCTGTTTTTT. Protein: CASSISTGNTGELFF.

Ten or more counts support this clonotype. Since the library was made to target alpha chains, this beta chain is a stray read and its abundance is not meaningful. As DNA, the CDR3 is TGTGCCAGCAGTTCTGTATTGAAGGGTCAGCCCTATGGCTACACCTTC. Translated, it gives CASSSVLKGQPYGYTF. The chain is built from TRBV28 and TRBJ1-2; D is unclear. Trimming cost V 4 bases and J 4 bases, with 19 bases left between them. The CDR3 contains 16 residues. Germline-derived CDR1 and CDR2 are MDHEN and SYDVKM.

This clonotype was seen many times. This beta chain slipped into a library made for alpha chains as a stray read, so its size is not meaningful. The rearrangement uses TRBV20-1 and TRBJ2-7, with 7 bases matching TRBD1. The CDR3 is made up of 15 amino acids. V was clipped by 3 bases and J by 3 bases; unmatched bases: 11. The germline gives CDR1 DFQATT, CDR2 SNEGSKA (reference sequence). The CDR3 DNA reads TGCAGTGCTAGGGCAACGGACAGGCCGAGCTACGAGCAGTACTTC. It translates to CSARATDRPSYEQYF.

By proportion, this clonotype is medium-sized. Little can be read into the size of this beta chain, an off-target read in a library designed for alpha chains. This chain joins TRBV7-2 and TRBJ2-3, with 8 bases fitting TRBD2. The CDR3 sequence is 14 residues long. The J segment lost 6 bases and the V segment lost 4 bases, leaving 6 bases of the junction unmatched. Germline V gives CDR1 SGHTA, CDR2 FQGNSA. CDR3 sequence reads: CASSWGGGPDTQYF. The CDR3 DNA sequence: TGTGCCAGCAGCTGGGGCGGGGGGCCCGATACGCAGTATTTT.

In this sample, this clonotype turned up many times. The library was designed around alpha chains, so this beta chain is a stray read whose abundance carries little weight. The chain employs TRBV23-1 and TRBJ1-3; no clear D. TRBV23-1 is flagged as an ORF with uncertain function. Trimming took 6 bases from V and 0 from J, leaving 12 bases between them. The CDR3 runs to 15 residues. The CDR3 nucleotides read TGCGCCAGCAGGGGTGGCCACAGCTCTGGAAACACCATATATTTT. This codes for CASRGGHSSGNTIYF.

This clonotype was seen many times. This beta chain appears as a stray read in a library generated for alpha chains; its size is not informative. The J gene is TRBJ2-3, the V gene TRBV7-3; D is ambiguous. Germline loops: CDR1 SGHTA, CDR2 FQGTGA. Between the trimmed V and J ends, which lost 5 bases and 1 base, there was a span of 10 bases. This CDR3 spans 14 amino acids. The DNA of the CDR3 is TGTGCCAGCAGCCGTCTTGGGGGCACAGATACGCAGTATTTT. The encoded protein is CASSRLGGTDTQYF.

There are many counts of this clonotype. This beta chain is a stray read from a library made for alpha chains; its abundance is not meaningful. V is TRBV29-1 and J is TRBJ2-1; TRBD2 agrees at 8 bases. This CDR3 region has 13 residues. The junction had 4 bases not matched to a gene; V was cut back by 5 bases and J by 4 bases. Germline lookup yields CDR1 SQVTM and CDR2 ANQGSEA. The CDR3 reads CSVLSGNYNEQFF. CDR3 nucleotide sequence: TGCAGCGTTCTTAGCGGGAATTACAATGAGCAGTTCTTC.

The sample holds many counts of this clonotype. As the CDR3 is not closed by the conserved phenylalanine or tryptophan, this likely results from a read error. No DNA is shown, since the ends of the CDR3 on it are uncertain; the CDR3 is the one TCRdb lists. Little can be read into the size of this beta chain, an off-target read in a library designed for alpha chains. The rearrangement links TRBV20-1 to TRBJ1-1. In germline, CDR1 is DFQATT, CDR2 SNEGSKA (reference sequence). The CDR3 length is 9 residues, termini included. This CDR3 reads CSARDREGL.

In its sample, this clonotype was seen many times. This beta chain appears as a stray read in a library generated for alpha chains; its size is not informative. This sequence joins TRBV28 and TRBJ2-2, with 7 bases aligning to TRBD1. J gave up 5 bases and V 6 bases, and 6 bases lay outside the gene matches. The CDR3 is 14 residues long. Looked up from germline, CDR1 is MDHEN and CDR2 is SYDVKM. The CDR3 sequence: CASRGDRPTGELFF. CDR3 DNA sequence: TGTGCCAGCAGGGGGGACAGACCTACCGGGGAGCTGTTTTTT.

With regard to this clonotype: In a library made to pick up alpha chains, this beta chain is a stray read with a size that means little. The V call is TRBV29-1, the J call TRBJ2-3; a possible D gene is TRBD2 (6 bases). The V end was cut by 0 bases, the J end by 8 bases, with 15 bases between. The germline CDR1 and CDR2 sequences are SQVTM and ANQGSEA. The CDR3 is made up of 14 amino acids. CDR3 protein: CSVEEGFTEGTQYF. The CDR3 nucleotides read TGCAGCGTTGAAGAGGGGTTTACGGAGGGTACGCAGTATTTT.

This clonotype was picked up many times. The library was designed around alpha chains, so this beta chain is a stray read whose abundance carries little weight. The CDR3 sequence is CAWSVQRDQPQHF. The CDR3 DNA is TGTGCCTGGAGTGTACAAAGGGATCAGCCCCAGCATTTT. This chain joins TRBV30 and TRBJ1-5; D is undetermined. The V end lost 0 bases, the J end lost 5 bases, and 8 bases lay between the germline ends. The germline CDR1 and CDR2 sequences are GTSNPN and SVGIG (reference sequence). The CDR3 loop spans 13 amino acids.

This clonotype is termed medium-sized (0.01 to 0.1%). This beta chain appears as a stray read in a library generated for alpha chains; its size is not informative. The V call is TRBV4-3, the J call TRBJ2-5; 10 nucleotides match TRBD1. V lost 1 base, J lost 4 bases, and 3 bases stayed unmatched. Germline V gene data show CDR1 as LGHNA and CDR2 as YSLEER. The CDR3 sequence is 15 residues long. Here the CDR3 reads CASSQGTGGGETQYF. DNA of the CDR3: TGCGCCAGCAGCCAAGGGACAGGGGGAGGAGAGACCCAGTACTTC.

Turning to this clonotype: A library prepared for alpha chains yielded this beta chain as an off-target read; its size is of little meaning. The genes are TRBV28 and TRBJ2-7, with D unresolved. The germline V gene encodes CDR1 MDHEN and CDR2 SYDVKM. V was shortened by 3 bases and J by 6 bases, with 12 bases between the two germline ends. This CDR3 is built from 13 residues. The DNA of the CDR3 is TGTGCCAGCAGTTTGAAGTCCCCCGCCGAGCAGTACTTC. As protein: CASSLKSPAEQYF.

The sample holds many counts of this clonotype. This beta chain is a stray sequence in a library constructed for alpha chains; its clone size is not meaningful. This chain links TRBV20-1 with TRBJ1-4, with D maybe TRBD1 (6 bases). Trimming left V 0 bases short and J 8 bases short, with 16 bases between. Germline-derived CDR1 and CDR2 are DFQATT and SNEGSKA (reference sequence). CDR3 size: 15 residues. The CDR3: CSARDGQGLGEKLFF. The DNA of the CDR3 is TGCAGTGCTAGAGATGGGCAGGGGCTGGGAGAAAAACTGTTTTTT.

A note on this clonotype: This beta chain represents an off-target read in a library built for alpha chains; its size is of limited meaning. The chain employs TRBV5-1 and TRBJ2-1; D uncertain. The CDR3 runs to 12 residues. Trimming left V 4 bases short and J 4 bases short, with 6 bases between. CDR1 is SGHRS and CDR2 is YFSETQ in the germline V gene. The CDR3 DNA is TGCGCCAGCAGCCCAGATTACAATGAGCAGTTCTTC. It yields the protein CASSPDYNEQFF.

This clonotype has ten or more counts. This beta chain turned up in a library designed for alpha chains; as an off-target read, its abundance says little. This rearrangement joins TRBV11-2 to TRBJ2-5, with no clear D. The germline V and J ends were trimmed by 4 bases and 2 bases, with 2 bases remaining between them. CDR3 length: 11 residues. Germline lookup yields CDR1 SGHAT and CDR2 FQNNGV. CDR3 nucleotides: TGTGCCAGCAGCTCGCAAGAGACCCAGTACTTC. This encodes CASSSQETQYF. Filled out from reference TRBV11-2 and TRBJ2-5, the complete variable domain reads EAGVAQSPRYKIIEKRQSVAFWCNPISGHATLYWYQQILGQGPKLLIQFQNNGVVDDSQLPKDRFSAERLKGVDSTLKIQPAKLEDSAVYLCASSSQETQYFGPGTRLLVL.

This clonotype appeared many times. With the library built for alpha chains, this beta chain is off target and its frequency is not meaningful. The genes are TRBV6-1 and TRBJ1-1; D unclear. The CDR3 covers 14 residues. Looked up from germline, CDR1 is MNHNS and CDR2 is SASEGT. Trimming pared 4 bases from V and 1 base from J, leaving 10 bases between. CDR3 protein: CASSVAFTNTEAFF. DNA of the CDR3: TGTGCCAGCAGTGTGGCTTTTACGAACACTGAAGCTTTCTTT.

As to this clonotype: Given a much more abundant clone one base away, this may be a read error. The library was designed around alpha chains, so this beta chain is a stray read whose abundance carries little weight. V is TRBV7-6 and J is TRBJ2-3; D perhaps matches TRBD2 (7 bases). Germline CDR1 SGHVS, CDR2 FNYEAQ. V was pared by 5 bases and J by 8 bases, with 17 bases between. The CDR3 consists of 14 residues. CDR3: CASSPDGGGGTQYF. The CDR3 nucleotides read TGTGCCAGCAGCCCCGATGGGGGGGGCGGTACGCAGTATTTT.

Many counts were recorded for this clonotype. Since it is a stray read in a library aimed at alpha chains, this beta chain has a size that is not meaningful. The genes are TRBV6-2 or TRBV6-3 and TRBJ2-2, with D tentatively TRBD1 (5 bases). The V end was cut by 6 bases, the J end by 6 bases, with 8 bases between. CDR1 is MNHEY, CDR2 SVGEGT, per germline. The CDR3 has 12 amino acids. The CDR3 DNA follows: TGTGCCAGCAGAAGGGGTGCCGGGGAGCTGTTTTTT. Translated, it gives CASRRGAGELFF.

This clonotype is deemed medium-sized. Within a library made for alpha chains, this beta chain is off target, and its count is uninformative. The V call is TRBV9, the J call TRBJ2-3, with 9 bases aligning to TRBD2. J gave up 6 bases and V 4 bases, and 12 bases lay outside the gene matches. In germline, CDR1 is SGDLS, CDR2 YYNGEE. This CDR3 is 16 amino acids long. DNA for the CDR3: TGTGCCAGCAGCTTTCAACCGGGACTAGCATCCGATACGCAGTATTTT. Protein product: CASSFQPGLASDTQYF.

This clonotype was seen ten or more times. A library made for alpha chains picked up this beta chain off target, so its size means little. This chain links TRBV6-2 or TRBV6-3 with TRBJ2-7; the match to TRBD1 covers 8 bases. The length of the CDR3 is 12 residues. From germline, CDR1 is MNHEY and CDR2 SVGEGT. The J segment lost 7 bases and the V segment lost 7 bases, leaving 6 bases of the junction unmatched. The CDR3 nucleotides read TGTGCCAGCACCGACAGGGGCCGGGAGCAGTACTTC. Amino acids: CASTDRGREQYF.

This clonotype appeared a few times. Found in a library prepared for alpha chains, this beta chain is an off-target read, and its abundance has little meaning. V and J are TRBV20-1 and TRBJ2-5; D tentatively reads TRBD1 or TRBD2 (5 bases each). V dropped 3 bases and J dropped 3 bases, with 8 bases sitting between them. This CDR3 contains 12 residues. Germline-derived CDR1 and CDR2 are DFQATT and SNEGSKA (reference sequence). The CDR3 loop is CSARVGEETQYF. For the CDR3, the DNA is TGCAGTGCTAGGGTGGGGGAAGAGACCCAGTACTTC.

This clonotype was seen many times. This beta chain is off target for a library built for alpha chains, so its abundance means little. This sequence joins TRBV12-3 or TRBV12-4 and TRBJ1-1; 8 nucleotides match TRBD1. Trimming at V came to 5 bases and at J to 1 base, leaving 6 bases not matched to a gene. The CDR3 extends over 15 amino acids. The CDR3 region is CASSPSTGANTEAFF. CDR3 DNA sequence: TGTGCCAGCAGTCCATCGACAGGGGCGAACACTGAAGCTTTCTTT.

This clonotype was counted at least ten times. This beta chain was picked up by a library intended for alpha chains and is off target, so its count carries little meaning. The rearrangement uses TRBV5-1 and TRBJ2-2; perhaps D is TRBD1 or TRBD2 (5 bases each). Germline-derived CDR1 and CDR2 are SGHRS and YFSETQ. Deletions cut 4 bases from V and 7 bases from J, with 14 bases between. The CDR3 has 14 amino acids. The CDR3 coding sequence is TGCGCCAGCAGCAGGGACCCGAGGAGCGGGGAGCTGTTTTTT. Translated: CASSRDPRSGELFF.